This T cell receptor beta chain derives from a study of immune heterogeneity within non-small cell lung tumors. Findings and caveats of the study: High-frequency T-cell receptor beta clonotypes were largely distinct between individual patients. Correlation analysis showed that local T-cell clonality was moderately but significantly associated with local tumor mutational burden (R 0.3 to 0.4).

This clonotype has ten or more counts. Its antigen is unidentified. The CDR3 consists of 14 residues. Germline V gene sequence: CDR1 MNHEY, CDR2 SMNVEV (reference sequence). V dropped 0 bases and J dropped 2 bases, with 7 bases sitting between them. TCR beta CDR3 was amplified by multiplex PCR using 32 V and 13 J primers. Using its own MiXCR run on the multiplex PCR reads, TCRdb lists one record per CDR3 protein. The sample has about 12,000 distinct CDR3 sequences, roughly a fifth seen once; the top ten hold 4.6%. Template input was genomic DNA from bulk tumor (roughly 600 ng per sample). Biopsy collection occurred during surgery, with several far-apart biopsies per primary tumor. Patients with untreated, newly diagnosed non-small cell lung cancer underwent curative surgery.

The gene calls are TRBV27 and TRBJ2-5; D not certain. Sequencing was done on a sample of lung tumor tissue. This receptor was taken from a man aged 55 to 70 with non-small cell lung cancer. The CDR3 region is CASSLSVSQETQYF. The CDR3 DNA is TGTGCCAGCAGTTTATCAGTATCGCAAGAGACCCAGTACTTC.